The present TCR beta chain was sequenced within a study of cytomegalovirus exposure and HLA in healthy donors. Findings and limits, study-wide: Listed as cytomegalovirus-associated were over 150 TCR beta chains.

The PCR used 60 Vbeta and 13 Jbeta primers. Generated by immunoSEQ multiplex PCR, the TCRdb table keeps only in-frame clones and is missing some. The data show about 160,000 clones, 77% seen once. For this clone: Antigen specificity is unknown.

This receptor was taken from a young woman in good health and CMV-seronegative. The source material was PBMCs.

CDR3 in amino acids: CASSLARNEQFF. Written as DNA, the CDR3 is TGTGCCAGCAGCTTAGCCAGGAATGAGCAGTTCTTC. This chain uses TRBV7-6 with TRBJ2-1; no definite D call. Germline V gene data show CDR1 as SGHVS and CDR2 as FNYEAQ. The CDR3 length is 12 residues. V dropped 0 bases and J dropped 7 bases, with 4 bases sitting between them.